This entry lists 11 T cell receptor beta chains sequenced from one sample in a study of blood T cell repertoires in COVID-19. The data were produced by immunoSEQ multiplex PCR, yet TCRdb's version contains in-frame clones alone and is incomplete. Of approximately 210,000 clones listed, approximately 86% are singletons. The specimen was peripheral blood. Receptors were obtained from a middle-aged man with acute or convalescent COVID-19.

This chain links TRBV18 with TRBJ2-7; D remains ambiguous. This CDR3 spans 15 amino acids. Germline V lookup: CDR1 KGHSH, CDR2 LQKENI. Trimming removed 0 bases at V and 3 bases at J, with 12 bases between. CDR3 sequence reads: CASSPPRSSFYEQYF. DNA of the CDR3: TGTGCCAGCTCACCACCAAGGAGCAGTTTCTACGAGCAGTACTTC.

The V call is TRBV19, the J call TRBJ2-5; D is unclear. Germline loops: CDR1 LNHDA, CDR2 SQIVND (reference sequence). The CDR3 covers 13 residues. V shed 2 bases and J shed 9 bases, with 13 bases lying between them. The CDR3 is CASSISPRRPQYF. The CDR3 nucleotides are TGTGCCAGTAGTATATCTCCCCGGCGGCCCCAGTACTTC. Using reference TRBV19 and TRBJ2-5 for the parts outside the CDR3, the full variable domain is DGGITQSPKYLFRKEGQNVTLSCEQNLNHDAMYWYRQDPGQGLRLIYYSQIVNDFQKGDIAEGYSVSREKKESFPLTVTSAQKNPTAFYLCASSISPRRPQYFGPGTRLLVL.

The CDR3 protein is CASSLTGGITEAFF. In nucleotides, the CDR3 is TGTGCCAGCAGCTTGACGGGGGGCATCACTGAAGCTTTCTTT. The V gene is TRBV7-9, the J gene TRBJ1-1; perhaps TRBD1 as D (6 bases). The V gene lost 3 bases and the J gene lost 4 bases, with 12 bases spanning the gap. This CDR3 contains 14 residues. Germline V CDR1 and CDR2: SEHNR, FQNEAQ (reference sequence).

The table lists this clone with a few counts. The chain is built from TRBV9 and TRBJ1-6; 9 positions match TRBD1. Losses at the gene ends were 5 bases for V and 6 bases for J; bases not matched to a gene: 6. Germline CDR1 SGDLS, CDR2 YYNGEE. The CDR3 sequence is 15 residues long. The CDR3 sequence: CASRPGQGANSPLHF. As DNA, the CDR3 is TGTGCCAGCAGGCCGGGACAGGGAGCTAATTCACCCCTCCACTTT.

The chain carries TRBV18 and TRBJ1-3, with 9 nucleotides matching TRBD1. The CDR3 runs to 17 residues. Germline V gene data show CDR1 as KGHSH and CDR2 as LQKENI. V lost 6 bases and J lost 0; bases outside the gene matches: 9. CDR3 nucleotides: TGTGCCAGCTCCCTAAGGACAGGGGAGAGCTCTGGAAACACCATATATTTT. Translating it yields CASSLRTGESSGNTIYF. Looking up the rest from reference TRBV18 and TRBJ1-3 gives the full variable domain: NAGVMQNPRHLVRRRGQEARLRCSPMKGHSHVYWYRQLPEEGLKFMVYLQKENIIDESGMPKERFSAEFPKEGPSILRIQQVVRGDSAAYFCASSLRTGESSGNTIYFGEGSWLTVV.

This chain uses TRBV3-1 (or the pseudogene TRBV3-2) with TRBJ1-5; D is undetermined. In germline, CDR1 is LGHDT, CDR2 YNNKEL (reference sequence). V was pared by 4 bases and J by 4 bases, with 5 bases between. The CDR3 length is 12 residues. The DNA for the CDR3 is TGTGCCAGCAGCCTACATAATCAGCCCCAGCATTTT. Residues: CASSLHNQPQHF.

The chain recombines TRBV7-8 with TRBJ1-6, with D perhaps TRBD1 (6 bases). The germline V and J ends were trimmed by 5 bases and 7 bases, with 15 bases remaining between them. This CDR3 is 15 amino acids long. The germline gives CDR1 SGHVS, CDR2 FQNEAQ. The CDR3 here is CASSPTRTENSPLHF. In DNA form, the CDR3 reads TGTGCCAGCAGCCCCACTCGGACAGAGAATTCACCCCTCCACTTT.

V gene TRBV19 combines with J gene TRBJ1-5; 9 nucleotides agree with TRBD1. V lost 5 bases, J lost 2 bases, and 7 bases stayed unmatched. Germline V gives CDR1 LNHDA, CDR2 SQIVND (reference sequence). The CDR3 totals 16 residues. The DNA for the CDR3 is TGTGCCAGTAGTCCCGGGACAGGGCTTGGCAATCAGCCCCAGCATTTT. Its translation is CASSPGTGLGNQPQHF.

The genes are TRBV10-3 and TRBJ2-5; possibly TRBD1 for D (6 bases). Trimming left V 3 bases short and J 1 base short, with 12 bases between. The CDR3 runs to 15 residues. Germline CDR1 and CDR2: ENHRY and SYGVKD. The CDR3 region is CAISDSGTSQETQYF. CDR3 coding DNA: TGTGCCATCAGTGACAGTGGGACATCCCAAGAGACCCAGTACTTC.

This clone showed up just once. The chain has TRBV27 and TRBJ2-7; tentative D call: TRBD1 (6 bases). CDR1 is MNHEY and CDR2 is SMNVEV in the germline V gene (reference sequence). CDR3 length: 12 residues. Trimming removed 0 bases at V and 6 bases at J, with 6 bases between. The CDR3 region has the DNA TGTGCCAGCAGTTTATCCAGGGGCGAGCAGTACTTC. This sequence encodes CASSLSRGEQYF.

This chain connects TRBV7-6 to TRBJ1-2; tentative D call: TRBD1 (6 bases). Looked up from germline, CDR1 is SGHVS and CDR2 is FNYEAQ. Trimming took 8 bases from V and 2 from J, leaving 6 bases between them. The CDR3 length is 11 residues. Written as DNA, the CDR3 is TGTGCCAGCGGGGGCAACTATGGCTACACCTTC. Translating gives CASGGNYGYTF. The complete variable domain, with remaining parts taken from reference TRBV7-6 and TRBJ1-2, reads GAGVSQSPRYKVTKRGQDVALRCDPISGHVSLYWYRQALGQGPEFLTYFNYEAQQDKSGLPNDRFSAERPEGSISTLTIQRTEQRDSAMYRCASGGNYGYTFGSGTRLTVV.